The sequence of this T cell receptor (beta chain) was determined in a study of blood T cell repertoires in COVID-19. Study in general: PBMCs, B-cell-depleted T cells, or T cells provided the cDNA or gDNA that made up the material.

TCRdb's table, derived via immunoSEQ multiplex PCR, lists solely in-frame clones and lacks some. The data contain about 70,000 clones, around 80% of them singletons. The V gene's germline CDR1 is LNHDA and CDR2 SQIVND (reference sequence). CDR3 size: 16 residues. The V segment lost 4 bases and the J segment 3 bases; nucleotides outside the gene matches: 9. The sequence was collected from a woman of 80 years or more with active or convalescent COVID-19. The chain carries TRBV19 and TRBJ2-3; the match to TRBD1 covers 8 bases. The sample was peripheral blood. This CDR3 reads CASSTGQGGRTDTQYF. The CDR3 region has the DNA TGTGCCAGTAGTACAGGACAGGGTGGGAGAACAGATACGCAGTATTTT.